The rows below give T cell receptor beta chains drawn from one sample of a study of cytomegalovirus exposure and HLA in healthy donors. Assay used: immunoSEQ multiplex PCR; TCRdb lists only in-frame clones, some missing. Of about 150,000 clones listed, more than 75% were seen once; the top ten hold 6% to 8.5%. Sequencing used PBMCs. The receptors here all came from a young man in good health and CMV-seropositive. The conserved cysteine and the conserved F or W are not part of the CDR3 here. The order of the fields is J gene, V gene, D gene, CDR3 protein. A D gene is named only where the DNA matches it firmly.

j_gene: TRBJ2-7
v_gene: TRBV19
d_gene: TRBD1
CDR3aa: ASRQGQSSTYEQY

j_gene: TRBJ1-6
v_gene: TRBV9
d_gene: NA
CDR3aa: ASSVDGPGPSSNSPLH

j_gene: TRBJ1-5
v_gene: TRBV10-3
d_gene: NA
CDR3aa: AIRDSTNQPQH

j_gene: TRBJ2-4
v_gene: TRBV10-3
d_gene: NA
CDR3aa: AISEPRLAKNIQY

j_gene: TRBJ1-1
v_gene: TRBV27
d_gene: NA
CDR3aa: ASSPPGLALNTEAF

j_gene: TRBJ2-7
v_gene: TRBV30
d_gene: TRBD1
CDR3aa: AWATGGYEQY

j_gene: TRBJ2-7
v_gene: TRBV15
d_gene: NA
CDR3aa: ATSRSPSTRSYEQY

j_gene: TRBJ1-2
v_gene: TRBV5-1
d_gene: TRBD1
CDR3aa: ASSSGTGIDGYT

j_gene: TRBJ1-1
v_gene: TRBV10-3
d_gene: NA
CDR3aa: AISESTGWTEAF

j_gene: TRBJ2-7
v_gene: TRBV5-4
d_gene: NA
CDR3aa: ASSFDTPYEQY

j_gene: TRBJ2-3
v_gene: TRBV14
d_gene: NA
CDR3aa: ASSQVNYREMKRDTQY

j_gene: TRBJ2-1
v_gene: TRBV7-2
d_gene: TRBD2
CDR3aa: ASSSNSGGGDNEQF

j_gene: TRBJ2-1
v_gene: TRBV4-1
d_gene: TRBD2
CDR3aa: ASSQDKLAGDNEQF

j_gene: TRBJ2-7
v_gene: TRBV4-2
d_gene: NA
CDR3aa: ASSQEGSSREQY

j_gene: TRBJ1-1
v_gene: TRBV11-1
d_gene: NA
CDR3aa: ASSFGVLPTEAF

j_gene: TRBJ1-2
v_gene: TRBV19
d_gene: TRBD1
CDR3aa: ASRDPWTGVEYGYT

j_gene: TRBJ2-5
v_gene: TRBV28
d_gene: NA
CDR3aa: ASSFRGSVGETQY

j_gene: TRBJ2-1
v_gene: TRBV30
d_gene: TRBD1
CDR3aa: AWSRQGESYNEQF

j_gene: TRBJ1-2
v_gene: TRBV30
d_gene: TRBD1
CDR3aa: AWSVGTGVGYT

j_gene: TRBJ1-5
v_gene: TRBV30
d_gene: TRBD1
CDR3aa: AWSTTGGNQPQH

j_gene: TRBJ1-1
v_gene: TRBV5-4
d_gene: NA
CDR3aa: ASRGALTEAF

j_gene: TRBJ2-7
v_gene: TRBV7-2
d_gene: TRBD2
CDR3aa: ASSLGLAGGAYEQY

j_gene: TRBJ1-1
v_gene: TRBV18
d_gene: TRBD1
CDR3aa: ASLTVQGKAEAF

j_gene: TRBJ2-2
v_gene: TRBV9
d_gene: NA
CDR3aa: ASSVSGLNGELF

j_gene: TRBJ1-2
v_gene: TRBV10-3
d_gene: NA
CDR3aa: AISQVEFVGYGYT

j_gene: TRBJ1-4
v_gene: TRBV19
d_gene: TRBD1
CDR3aa: ASSPRDRGRANEKLF

j_gene: TRBJ1-4
v_gene: TRBV10-2
d_gene: TRBD1
CDR3aa: ASSPGRGQDSEKLF

j_gene: TRBJ2-1
v_gene: TRBV19
d_gene: NA
CDR3aa: ASKLQGGNEQF

j_gene: TRBJ2-7
v_gene: TRBV11-1
d_gene: NA
CDR3aa: ASSLVQSSYEQY

j_gene: TRBJ2-2
v_gene: TRBV7-7
d_gene: TRBD2
CDR3aa: ASSLAGGPAGELF

j_gene: TRBJ2-7
v_gene: TRBV28
d_gene: TRBD1
CDR3aa: ASSALQGVGEQY

j_gene: TRBJ1-4
v_gene: TRBV27
d_gene: NA
CDR3aa: ASSKPSTGNEKLF

j_gene: TRBJ2-5
v_gene: TRBV18
d_gene: NA
CDR3aa: ASSRIEGEETQY

j_gene: TRBJ2-1
v_gene: TRBV9
d_gene: NA
CDR3aa: ASSVGIRGDPYNEQF

j_gene: TRBJ1-4
v_gene: TRBV27
d_gene: TRBD1
CDR3aa: ASSLTGTGNEKLF

j_gene: TRBJ1-5
v_gene: TRBV29-1
d_gene: TRBD1
CDR3aa: SVTTGDDQPQH

j_gene: TRBJ2-1
v_gene: TRBV5-5
d_gene: NA
CDR3aa: ASSFSLNEQF

j_gene: TRBJ2-2
v_gene: TRBV5-1
d_gene: TRBD1
CDR3aa: ASSLEARTGGLVTGELF